The present T cell receptor (beta chain) was sequenced within a study of blood T cell repertoires in COVID-19. In the authors' methods: Amplification of reference gene primers provided the estimated nucleated cell counts. TCRdb's table, derived via immunoSEQ multiplex PCR, lists solely in-frame clones and lacks some. The V and J calls and the clone size are those of that table, but D and trimming were determined from the DNA. The sample yields more than 200,000 clones, 80% to 90% seen once. V was pared by 1 base and J by 8 bases, with 17 bases of the junction left unmatched. CDR1 SQVTM and CDR2 ANQGSEA come from the germline V gene. The CDR3 totals 17 residues.

Sequenced input: peripheral blood. The chain couples TRBV29-1 to TRBJ2-3; 8 positions match TRBD2. The TCR comes from a man under 40 with COVID-19, enrolled during active disease. CDR3 region: CSVEGAGRGGLLITQYF. In DNA form, the CDR3 reads TGCAGCGTTGAAGGCGCTGGTCGGGGGGGCCTTCTTATTACGCAGTATTTT.